This passage covers 19 T cell receptor beta chains from one sample sequenced in a study of identical twins listed by TCRdb under 2016. The library relied on 5' RACE. TCRdb lists the instrument as Illumina HiSeq 2000. TCRdb reworked the public reads: Q25 trimming with fastp, MiXCR clone assembly, productive beta chains retained. CDR3 protein sequences are deduplicated, and each keeps its most common genes and DNA. This sample gives around 220,000 distinct CDR3 sequences in total; around 15% of them show up just once. The ten largest clones capture around 8.9% of the sample. The material sequenced was memory (CD45RO+) T cells sorted from blood. The sample's cell subset or site label, in plain terms: CD45RO+ enriched T cells. The receptor source for this set is a woman under 30 in good health.

The V and J genes are TRBV20-1 and TRBJ2-2; D call uncertain. The germline CDR1 and CDR2 sequences are DFQATT and SNEGSKA (reference sequence). The CDR3 contains 12 residues. The V end was cut by 1 base, the J end by 4 bases, with 4 bases between. For the CDR3, the DNA is TGCAGTGCTAGAGCGGGCACCGGGGAGCTGTTTTTT. Translated, it gives CSARAGTGELFF.

This clonotype has at least ten counts. In nucleotides, the CDR3 is TGCGCCAGCAGCACTGCGGGACAGGGGAGCACTGAAGCTTTCTTT. It is translated as CASSTAGQGSTEAFF. The chain employs TRBV5-1 and TRBJ1-1; 10 bases are shared with TRBD1. The V and J ends lost 4 bases and 4 bases, in that order; junction bases with no gene match: 7. The CDR3 has 15 amino acids. CDR1 is SGHRS and CDR2 is YFSETQ in the germline V gene.

The V and J genes are TRBV30 and TRBJ1-3; a possible D gene is TRBD1 (5 bases). The CDR3 loop spans 14 amino acids. Germline V gene data show CDR1 as GTSNPN and CDR2 as SVGIG (reference sequence). Trimming removed 3 bases at V and 0 bases at J, with 9 bases between. The CDR3 nucleotides read TGTGCCTGGAGCCAGGGCTTCTCTGGAAACACCATATATTTT. Translating it yields CAWSQGFSGNTIYF.

This clonotype showed up just a few times. The chain links TRBV10-3 to TRBJ2-5, with 14 bases aligning to TRBD2. The V gene end was trimmed by 7 bases and the J gene end by 4 bases; junction bases not matched to a gene: 8. The CDR3 spans 16 residues. Germline V lookup: CDR1 ENHRY, CDR2 SYGVKD. The CDR3 sequence: CAITRGLAGGGETQYF. The CDR3 DNA reads TGTGCCATCACTCGAGGACTAGCGGGAGGCGGAGAGACCCAGTACTTC.

This chain uses TRBV12-5 with TRBJ2-5; D gene unclear. The V gene's germline CDR1 is LGHNT and CDR2 FRNRAP. The CDR3 runs 14 residues. V was trimmed by 8 bases and J by 1 base, leaving 14 bases between them. CDR3 nucleotide sequence: TGTGCTAGTCGAAGCAATAGGGTCCAAGAGACCCAGTACTTC. It translates to CASRSNRVQETQYF.

This clonotype was detected ten times or more. The genes are TRBV6-1 and TRBJ1-1, with D perhaps matching TRBD1 (6 bases). The germline V and J ends were trimmed by 7 bases and 5 bases, with 17 bases remaining between them. The CDR3 consists of 14 residues. The germline V gene has CDR1 MNHNS and CDR2 SASEGT. CDR3 loop: CASKSSGGGTEAFF. The CDR3, as DNA: TGTGCCAGCAAATCCAGCGGAGGGGGGACTGAAGCTTTCTTT.

The V gene is TRBV28, the J gene TRBJ1-4; no definite D call. Trimming removed 7 bases at V and 2 bases at J, with 8 bases between. Per the germline V gene, CDR1 is MDHEN and CDR2 is SYDVKM. This CDR3 spans 13 amino acids. The CDR3 reads CASIHSTNEKLFF. The CDR3 bases are TGTGCCAGCATCCACTCGACTAATGAAAAACTGTTTTTT.

The chain has TRBV18 and TRBJ1-5; 7 bases fit TRBD1. CDR1 and CDR2 from the germline V gene are KGHSH and LQKENI. The ends lost 0 bases at V and 3 bases at J; junction bases unmatched: 8. This CDR3 spans 17 amino acids. CDR3 DNA: TGTGCCAGCTCACCACCGGGATCGGACAGGCACAATCAGCCCCAGCATTTT. Its protein product is CASSPPGSDRHNQPQHF.

The chain combines TRBV10-3 with TRBJ2-1; 8 bases map to TRBD1. CDR1 is ENHRY and CDR2 is SYGVKD in the germline V gene. V was clipped by 2 bases and J by 6 bases; unmatched bases: 9. The CDR3 loop spans 16 amino acids. CDR3 in amino acids: CAISEPRTGTGNEQFF. The CDR3 DNA is TGTGCCATCAGTGAGCCCAGGACAGGGACAGGCAATGAGCAGTTCTTC.

There are a few counts of this clonotype. The chain employs TRBV12-3 or TRBV12-4 and TRBJ2-1, with 10 bases aligning to TRBD2. J was trimmed by 8 bases and V by 5 bases; bases with no gene match: 12. The CDR3 loop spans 16 amino acids. CDR3 bases: TGTGCCAGCAGTCCAGGACTAGCGGCCTCAAGTGATGAGCAGTTCTTC. Its translation is CASSPGLAASSDEQFF.

This chain uses TRBV11-2 with TRBJ2-5, with 9 bases matching TRBD2. Germline CDR1 is SGHAT and CDR2 is FQNNGV. This CDR3 region has 18 residues. Losses at the gene ends were 5 bases for V and 1 base for J; bases not matched to a gene: 14. DNA of the CDR3: TGTGCCAGCAGCCTAGGGGTCCGGGCGGGGGGGCTCCAAGAGACCCAGTACTTC. Its translation: CASSLGVRAGGLQETQYF.

The chain couples TRBV6-1 to TRBJ2-2, with 13 bases fitting TRBD2. J was trimmed by 8 bases and V by 5 bases; bases with no gene match: 5. This CDR3 is 15 amino acids long. Germline lookup yields CDR1 MNHNS and CDR2 SASEGT. CDR3 bases: TGTGCCAGCAGTCCTGGGACTAGCGGGATAGGGGAGCTGTTTTTT. Amino acids: CASSPGTSGIGELFF.

This chain connects TRBV9 to TRBJ2-5, with 12 bases matching TRBD1. V shed 7 bases and J 5 bases; nucleotides not matched to a gene: 9. From germline, CDR1 is SGDLS and CDR2 YYNGEE. This CDR3 comprises 15 residues. CDR3 loop: CASSPGTGGTETQYF. Written as DNA, the CDR3 is TGTGCCAGCTCCCCCGGGACAGGGGGCACGGAGACCCAGTACTTC.

The V call is TRBV5-1, the J call TRBJ2-1; 7 bases map to TRBD2. V trimming: 5 bases; J trimming: 3 bases; junction bases outside the gene matches: 8. CDR3 length equals 15 residues. Germline V gene lookup returns CDR1 SGHRS and CDR2 YFSETQ. The chain's CDR3 is CASRGGEGVYNEQFF. CDR3 DNA: TGCGCCAGCAGGGGGGGGGAGGGTGTCTACAATGAGCAGTTCTTC.

This clonotype was detected a few times. The chain is built from TRBV5-1 and TRBJ1-1; D gene unclear. The CDR3 totals 15 residues. Germline CDR1 SGHRS, CDR2 YFSETQ. Trimming stripped 3 bases from V and 7 bases from J, with 19 bases between. The CDR3 is CASSSSVTEKYEAFF. CDR3 coding DNA: TGCGCCAGCAGCTCGTCCGTGACGGAAAAATATGAAGCTTTCTTT.

This clonotype was detected a few times. This chain joins TRBV20-1 and TRBJ2-1; D is ambiguous. Trimming stripped 6 bases from V and 3 bases from J, with 18 bases between. The CDR3 has 15 amino acids. CDR1 is DFQATT and CDR2 is SNEGSKA in the germline V gene (reference sequence). CDR3 bases: TGCAGTGCCTCTCGACTCGATCGTGGCTACAATGAGCAGTTCTTC. Translated: CSASRLDRGYNEQFF.

The table lists this clonotype with a few counts. V usage is TRBV7-9 and J usage is TRBJ2-3, with D perhaps given as TRBD1 or TRBD2 (5 bases each). CDR1 SEHNR and CDR2 FQNEAQ come from the germline V gene (reference sequence). The germline V and J ends were trimmed by 6 bases and 4 bases, with 14 bases remaining between them. CDR3 length: 14 amino acids. CDR3 nucleotide sequence: TGTGCCAGCAGTCGCTCCGGGGCGGCAGATACGCAGTATTTT. Its translation is CASSRSGAADTQYF.

V is TRBV5-1 and J is TRBJ2-3; a possible D gene is TRBD1 (5 bases). Germline CDR1 reads SGHRS; CDR2 reads YFSETQ. V was clipped by 1 base and J by 3 bases, with 18 bases between them. The CDR3 sequence is 17 residues long. CDR3 nucleotides: TGCGCCAGCAGCTTGTTAAGCTGGGGCCGCTCGACAGATACGCAGTATTTT. Protein sequence: CASSLLSWGRSTDTQYF.

This clonotype was seen more than once but under ten times. The chain uses TRBV7-6 and TRBJ2-1; possible D gene TRBD2, 5 bases. Germline V CDR1 and CDR2: SGHVS, FNYEAQ. This CDR3 region has 16 residues. Deletions cut 4 bases from V and 7 bases from J, with 20 bases between. The CDR3 here is CASSSEGGSTWNEQFF. The CDR3 DNA reads as TGTGCCAGCAGCTCCGAGGGCGGCAGTACATGGAATGAGCAGTTCTTC.